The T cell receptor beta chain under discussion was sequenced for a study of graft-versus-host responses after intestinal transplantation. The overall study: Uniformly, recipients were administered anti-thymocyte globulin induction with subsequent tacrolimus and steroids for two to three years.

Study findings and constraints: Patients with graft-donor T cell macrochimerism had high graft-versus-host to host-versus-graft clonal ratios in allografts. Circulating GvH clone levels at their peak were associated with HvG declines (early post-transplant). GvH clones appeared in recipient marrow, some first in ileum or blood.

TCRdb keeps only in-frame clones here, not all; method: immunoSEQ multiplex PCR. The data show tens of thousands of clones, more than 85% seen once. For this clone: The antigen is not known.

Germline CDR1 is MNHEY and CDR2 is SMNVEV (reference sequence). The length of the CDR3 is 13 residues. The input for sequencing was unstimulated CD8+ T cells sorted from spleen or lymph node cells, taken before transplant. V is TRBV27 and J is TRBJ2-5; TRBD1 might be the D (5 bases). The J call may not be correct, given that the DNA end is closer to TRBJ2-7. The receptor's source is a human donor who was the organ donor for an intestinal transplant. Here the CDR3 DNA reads TGTGCCAGCAGTTCCAGGGCTCCCTACGAGCAGTACTTC. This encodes CASSSRAPYEQYF.